The 29 T cell receptor beta chains below all came from one sample that was sequenced in a study of T cell responses to AZD1222 COVID-19 vaccine. Generated by immunoSEQ multiplex PCR, the TCRdb table keeps only in-frame clones and is missing some. The sample carries under 150,000 clones, 75% to 95% recorded once. This material consisted of peripheral blood, taken on day 0 of AZD1222 vaccination. The receptors derive from an adult in good health.

The chain combines TRBV5-1 with TRBJ2-1; D is possibly TRBD1 or TRBD2 (5 bases each). The V end lost 4 bases, the J end lost 7 bases, and 15 bases lay between the germline ends. The CDR3 totals 14 residues. Germline loops: CDR1 SGHRS, CDR2 YFSETQ. The CDR3 reads CASSPGPWENEQFF. The DNA for the CDR3 is TGCGCCAGCAGCCCGGGACCCTGGGAGAATGAGCAGTTCTTC.

The genes are TRBV19 and TRBJ1-2, with D unclear. CDR1 is LNHDA and CDR2 is SQIVND in the germline V gene (reference sequence). Trimming stripped 7 bases from V and 0 bases from J, with 15 bases between. This CDR3 has 15 residues. CDR3 in amino acids: CASKVSRGANYGYTF. CDR3 nucleotide sequence: TGTGCCAGTAAAGTCTCGCGGGGAGCTAACTATGGCTACACCTTC.

The rearrangement joins TRBV5-1 to TRBJ2-5; tentative D call: TRBD2 (6 bases). Germline V gives CDR1 SGHRS, CDR2 YFSETQ. Trimming removed 0 bases from V and 2 bases from J, with 11 bases in between. There are 15 residues in the CDR3. CDR3 in DNA: TGCGCCAGCAGCTTGGTGGGCGGGAATCAAGAGACCCAGTACTTC. Its translation: CASSLVGGNQETQYF.

The chain joins TRBV27 to TRBJ2-1, with TRBD2 identical over 11 bases. The junction had 11 bases not matched to a gene; V was cut back by 6 bases and J by 1 base. This CDR3 region has 18 residues. The germline V gene encodes CDR1 MNHEY and CDR2 SMNVEV (reference sequence). The CDR3 nucleotides are TGTGCCAGCAGCCTCACCACTAGCGGGAGCCGATCCTACAATGAGCAGTTCTTC. Encoded protein: CASSLTTSGSRSYNEQFF.

This chain links TRBV10-3 with TRBJ1-3; D not certain. The CDR3 length is 12 residues. Germline V CDR1 and CDR2: ENHRY, SYGVKD. V was cut by 7 bases and J by 0 bases, with 4 bases left in between. The CDR3 sequence: CAIKGSGNTIYF. CDR3 bases: TGTGCCATCAAAGGCTCTGGAAACACCATATATTTT.

This rearrangement joins TRBV30 to TRBJ1-6; 7 bases line up with TRBD1. Germline V CDR1 and CDR2: GTSNPN, SVGIG (reference sequence). This CDR3 region has 16 residues. With 2 bases clipped from V and 1 base from J, the junction kept 5 bases outside the gene matches. DNA of the CDR3: TGTGCCTGGAGTCGACAGGGTGGGTCCTATAATTCACCCCTCCACTTT. It specifies CAWSRQGGSYNSPLHF.

V usage is TRBV28 and J usage is TRBJ2-3; tentatively, D is TRBD1 (7 bases). This CDR3 region has 15 residues. V was shortened by 2 bases and J by 3 bases, with 12 bases between the two germline ends. The germline V gene encodes CDR1 MDHEN and CDR2 SYDVKM. CDR3 loop: CASSLRTGGTDTQYF. CDR3 nucleotides: TGTGCCAGCAGTTTACGGACAGGAGGGACAGATACGCAGTATTTT.

The rearrangement uses TRBV12-3 or TRBV12-4 and TRBJ1-2; D not resolved. This CDR3 has 12 residues. The V end lost 1 base, the J end lost 8 bases, and 8 bases lay between the germline ends. CDR3 nucleotides: TGTGCCAGCAGTTTAGGTCACCTCGGCTACACCTTC. It specifies CASSLGHLGYTF.

The chain recombines TRBV27 with TRBJ1-1; no firm D call. The germline CDR1 and CDR2 sequences are MNHEY and SMNVEV (reference sequence). The CDR3 contains 12 residues. V gave up 8 bases and J gave up 0 bases, with 7 bases separating them. The CDR3 spells CASVAVNTEAFF. In DNA form, the CDR3 reads TGTGCCAGCGTTGCAGTGAACACTGAAGCTTTCTTT.

CDR3 in amino acids: CASSPRTDEKLFF. In DNA, the CDR3 is TGTGCCAGCAGCCCAAGGACGGATGAAAAACTGTTTTTT. The chain couples TRBV5-6 to TRBJ1-4; D remains ambiguous. Germline CDR1 and CDR2: SGHDT and YYEEEE. The length of the CDR3 is 13 residues. Deletions cut 4 bases from V and 6 bases from J, with 10 bases between.

This chain joins TRBV20-1 and TRBJ1-2; D uncertain. The CDR3 runs 9 residues. Trimming removed 6 bases at V and 7 bases at J, with 6 bases between. CDR1 is DFQATT, CDR2 SNEGSKA, per germline (reference sequence). Here the CDR3 reads CSAGSGYTF. The CDR3 DNA is TGCAGTGCGGGCTCTGGCTACACCTTC.

This sequence joins TRBV7-2 and TRBJ1-1, with D possibly TRBD1 on 5 matching bases. Deletions cut 5 bases from V and 0 bases from J, with 13 bases between. Germline V gene lookup returns CDR1 SGHTA and CDR2 FQGNSA. The CDR3 spans 15 residues. CDR3: CASSPRGSVNTEAFF. CDR3 bases: TGTGCCAGCAGCCCGAGGGGATCGGTGAACACTGAAGCTTTCTTT.

The chain joins TRBV28 to TRBJ2-5, with TRBD1 matching 12 bases. CDR3 size: 15 residues. V trimming: 2 bases; J trimming: 9 bases; junction bases outside the gene matches: 7. Looked up from germline, CDR1 is MDHEN and CDR2 is SYDVKM. CDR3 DNA: TGTGCCAGCAGTTTAATAGGGACAGGGGGCGGGTCCCAGTACTTC. Amino acid sequence: CASSLIGTGGGSQYF. The full variable domain, in which reference TRBV28 and TRBJ2-5 provide the parts outside the CDR3, is DVKVTQSSRYLVKRTGEKVFLECVQDMDHENMFWYRQDPGLGLRLIYFSYDVKMKEKGDIPEGYSVSREKKERFSLILESASTNQTSMYLCASSLIGTGGGSQYFGPGTRLLVL.

V usage is TRBV9 and J usage is TRBJ2-2, with a possible D match to TRBD1 (6 bases). In germline, CDR1 is SGDLS, CDR2 YYNGEE. The CDR3 has 12 amino acids. The V end was cut by 0 bases, the J end by 14 bases, with 11 bases between. CDR3 nucleotides: TGTGCCAGCAGCGTAGGTCAGGGGCTCCTGTTTTTT. Its protein is CASSVGQGLLFF.

The chain recombines TRBV5-1 with TRBJ2-7, with 7 bases identical to TRBD1. With 0 bases clipped from V and 7 bases from J, the junction kept 7 bases outside the gene matches. Per the germline V gene, CDR1 is SGHRS and CDR2 is YFSETQ. The CDR3 consists of 14 residues. CDR3 coding DNA: TGCGCCAGCAGCTTGGAGGGGGCGCCGGGGGAGCAGTACTTC. Translated, it gives CASSLEGAPGEQYF. Complete variable domain (other parts from reference TRBV5-1 and TRBJ2-7): KAGVTQTPRYLIKTRGQQVTLSCSPISGHRSVSWYQQTPGQGLQFLFEYFSETQRNKGNFPGRFSGRQFSNSRSEMNVSTLELGDSALYLCASSLEGAPGEQYFGPGTRLTVT.

CDR3 in DNA: TGTGCCAGCTCCCGAGAACCAGGAGGAGGCGGGGAGCTGTTTTTT. Amino acid sequence: CASSREPGGGGELFF. This chain uses TRBV18 with TRBJ2-2; TRBD2 is a possible D gene (5 bases). V was cut by 6 bases and J by 7 bases, with 18 bases left in between. Germline V gene data show CDR1 as KGHSH and CDR2 as LQKENI. The CDR3 extends over 15 amino acids.

The chain couples TRBV30 to TRBJ2-3; D is undetermined. Germline lookup yields CDR1 GTSNPN and CDR2 SVGIG (reference sequence). The CDR3 loop spans 14 amino acids. V was cut by 2 bases and J by 1 base, with 10 bases left in between. For the CDR3, the DNA is TGTGCCTGGAGTAGTAGGGCGGGCACAGATACGCAGTATTTT. Translating gives CAWSSRAGTDTQYF.

V and J are TRBV2 and TRBJ2-3, with D possibly TRBD2 on 5 matching bases. CDR1 and CDR2 (germline): SNHLY, FYNNEI. Trimming removed 3 bases from V and 5 bases from J, with 12 bases in between. The CDR3 consists of 14 residues. The CDR3 is CASSESLVRDTQYF. The CDR3 DNA is TGTGCCAGCAGTGAGTCACTAGTCAGAGATACGCAGTATTTT.

The rearrangement uses TRBV2 and TRBJ1-5, with no clear D. The CDR3 is made up of 13 amino acids. The V end was cut by 2 bases, the J end by 7 bases, with 9 bases between. Germline CDR1 reads SNHLY; CDR2 reads FYNNEI. CDR3 DNA sequence: TGTGCCAGCAGTGAAAGGTCGGGGCAGCCCCAGCATTTT. Protein: CASSERSGQPQHF. Using reference TRBV2 and TRBJ1-5 for the parts outside the CDR3, the full variable domain is EPEVTQTPSHQVTQMGQEVILRCVPISNHLYFYWYRQILGQKVEFLVSFYNNEISEKSEIFDDQFSVERPDGSNFTLKIRSTKLEDSAMYFCASSERSGQPQHFGDGTRLSIL.

J is TRBJ2-3 and V is TRBV11-1, with 8 bases that match TRBD2. The V and J ends lost 3 bases and 5 bases, in that order; junction bases with no gene match: 10. Germline V gives CDR1 SGHAT, CDR2 FQDESV (reference sequence). This CDR3 has 16 residues. This CDR3 reads CASSLGGRWLGDTQYF. The CDR3 nucleotides read TGTGCCAGCAGCTTGGGCGGGAGGTGGCTAGGAGATACGCAGTATTTT.

The chain combines TRBV6-1 with TRBJ2-1, with D unresolved. The CDR3 spans 13 residues. Trimming took 1 base from V and 8 from J, leaving 9 bases between them. From germline, CDR1 is MNHNS and CDR2 SASEGT. The CDR3 sequence is CASSEELRYEQFF. The CDR3 DNA sequence: TGTGCCAGCAGTGAAGAGCTACGCTATGAGCAGTTCTTC.

The chain couples TRBV11-2 to TRBJ2-1; the D gene is possibly TRBD1 (5 bases). The CDR3 loop spans 12 amino acids. V was pared by 5 bases and J by 6 bases, with 8 bases between. Germline V gene data show CDR1 as SGHAT and CDR2 as FQNNGV. CDR3 in amino acids: CASSPQGNEQFF. CDR3 DNA sequence: TGTGCCAGCAGCCCCCAGGGCAATGAGCAGTTCTTC.

The chain links TRBV6-5 to TRBJ1-2; the D gene is possibly TRBD1 (5 bases). The CDR3 length is 14 residues. The germline V gene encodes CDR1 MNHEY and CDR2 SVGAGI. V lost 0 bases, J lost 7 bases, and 12 bases lay in between. The CDR3 protein is CASSYSSRGAGYTF. CDR3 DNA sequence: TGTGCCAGCAGTTACTCGAGCAGAGGGGCTGGCTACACCTTC.

V and J are TRBV6-5 and TRBJ1-5, with TRBD1 as a possible D gene (5 bases). The germline gives CDR1 MNHEY, CDR2 SVGAGI. V gave up 6 bases and J gave up 6 bases, with 18 bases separating them. The CDR3 runs 15 residues. CDR3 DNA sequence: TGTGCCAGCAGAATGGGACTCGACAATTCTCAGCCCCAGCATTTT. This encodes CASRMGLDNSQPQHF.

The chain couples TRBV24-1 to TRBJ2-3; D gene unclear. Germline lookup yields CDR1 KGHDR and CDR2 SFDVKD. V gave up 3 bases and J gave up 6 bases, with 12 bases separating them. The CDR3 is 14 amino acids. CDR3 sequence reads: CATSDVNQGDTQYF. CDR3 DNA sequence: TGTGCCACCAGTGATGTCAATCAAGGTGATACGCAGTATTTT.

The CDR3 spells CASSPSGTGWRTEAFF. CDR3 nucleotides: TGTGCCAGCAGCCCCTCGGGGACAGGGTGGCGAACTGAAGCTTTCTTT. J is TRBJ1-1 and V is TRBV11-3; TRBD1 agrees at 9 bases. V lost 5 bases and J lost 5; bases outside the gene matches: 12. This CDR3 is built from 16 residues. In germline, CDR1 is SGHNT, CDR2 YENEEA.

The chain has TRBV9 and TRBJ1-1; D is undetermined. Trimming stripped 2 bases from V and 1 base from J, with 6 bases between. The CDR3 covers 13 residues. Per the germline V gene, CDR1 is SGDLS and CDR2 is YYNGEE. For the CDR3, the DNA is TGTGCCAGCAGCGTTTCGGCGAACACTGAAGCTTTCTTT. Residues: CASSVSANTEAFF.

The V gene is TRBV3-1 (or the pseudogene TRBV3-2), the J gene TRBJ2-3; 10 nucleotides line up with TRBD2. Germline loops: CDR1 LGHDT, CDR2 YNNKEL (reference sequence). The CDR3 contains 15 residues. Trimming removed 3 bases from V and 4 bases from J; junction bases left unmatched: 4. The DNA for the CDR3 is TGTGCCAGCAGCCATGCTAGCGGGAGTCCAGATACGCAGTATTTT. It specifies CASSHASGSPDTQYF.

The J gene is TRBJ1-4, the V gene TRBV2; the D gene is possibly TRBD1 (6 bases). This CDR3 region has 15 residues. V was pared by 4 bases and J by 2 bases, with 11 bases between. Germline V gives CDR1 SNHLY, CDR2 FYNNEI. The CDR3 nucleotides are TGTGCCAGCAGTGTGCGGGGGGGCACTAATGAAAAACTGTTTTTT. Translated: CASSVRGGTNEKLFF.